This section outlines one TCR beta chain sequence together with its context. The antigen it binds to is not known. The record has no base qualities; no much larger clone is one base away. The sample originates from a study of vaccination effects on CD4 cells after COVID-19 (dated by TCRdb to 2022 to 2024). For the study in its entirety: Participants received two doses of either the BNT162b2 or the mRNA-1273 mRNA SARS-CoV-2 vaccine. Pre-vaccine samples were drawn from a couple of convalescent patients 16 days and one week before the first dose, at 142 and 148 days after COVID-19 diagnosis. SARS-CoV-2 spike-specific CD4+ TCR repertoires were compared before and after mRNA vaccination in COVID-19 convalescent patients and in infection-naive vaccine recipients. The full study included some eleven COVID-19 convalescent patients and several SARS-CoV-2-naive healthy vaccine recipients. The Oncomine TCR Beta short-read assay on an Illumina iSeq 100 was used to sequence cultures from other donors in the study. Here is what the overall study found, with its caveats: Clones induced by infection and clones induced by vaccination both contracted markedly at late timepoints after vaccination, which fits with T cell responses waning over time. The study was limited by a small number of convalescent patients and lacked early post-infection timepoints. For convalescent patients, new clones induced by the vaccine made up most of the post-vaccine spike-reactive repertoire, and these new clones were largely distinct from the clones induced by infection.

CDR1 and CDR2 (SGHRS, YFSETQ) derive from the germline V gene. The germline ends are 20 bases apart after V is trimmed by 4 bases and J by 7 bases. Measured from the cysteine to the phenylalanine, the CDR3 is 15 residues long. Only the CDR3 DNA stays, 45 bases, in frame from base 1. Preparation of the library involved the immunoSEQ multiplex PCR assay. DNA from the cultured and isolated CD4+ T cells underwent TCR beta CDR3 sequencing. Per the authors' processing: Non-productive TCR sequences were discarded, and reads were trimmed to the CDR3 region, with only CDR3s of 7 or more amino acids retained. Antigen-specific clonotypes were identified using the MANAFEST web app by comparison of expansion in peptide wells against reference cultures. To count as positive, a clone had to show expansion at FDR<0.05 compared with the reference and with all other wells, an odds ratio above 5, and a frequency above 0.1% in two replicate wells. A clonotype was called cross-reactive if it was significantly expanded both in SARS-CoV-2 spike wells and in at least one common cold coronavirus spike condition. CDR3 similarity was assessed by Levenshtein distance using the stringdist R package, and unrooted trees were constructed with ape in R 3.6.1. This immuneACCESS table, as held by TCRdb, lists in-frame sequences with V and J called but not all clones. Of the missing ones, under half trace to an unresolved V gene in checked studies; the others have no known cause. V, J and clone size were drawn from that table, and D and trimming were deduced from the DNA. The sample table holds some 35,000 clones, of which approximately 72% were seen once. Of the sample, over 15% is held by the ten largest clones.

In the ViraFEST assay, PBMC were stimulated with viral peptide pools, and antigen-specific CD4+ T cell clonotypes were then identified by expansion using TCR sequencing. After less than 13 days of culture, CD4+ T cells were isolated with the EasySep CD4+ T cell isolation kit. Convalescent patients had PCR-confirmed SARS-CoV-2 infection between March and December 2020, before Alpha, Beta and Delta variants emerged in the United States. Approximately 2 million PBMC per well were cultured in IMDM with about 5.4% human AB serum, 10 IU/ml IL-2 and gentamicin, plus 10 ug/ml peptides. On days 3 and 7, half of the culture medium was replaced with fresh IL-2-containing medium. Unless otherwise noted, each peptide stimulation condition was cultured in triplicate wells. PBMC were separated from whole blood using Ficoll-Paque Plus gradient centrifugation and were then either cryopreserved at -140C or used fresh. The overlapping peptide pools covered the spike proteins of SARS-CoV-2 and of the common cold coronaviruses HCoV-NL63, HCoV-OC43 and HCoV-229E. Genomic DNA was extracted from cultured CD4+ T cells with the QIAamp micro DNA kit.

This sequence was found in a human donor who had a prior SARS-CoV-2 infection. Sequences were derived from CD4+ T cells from PBMCs cultured with HCoV-NL63 spike peptides, sampled before COVID-19 vaccination. The sample's cell subset or site label, in plain terms: HCoV-NL63 spike overlapping peptide pool stimulation. The chain is assembled from TRBV5-1 and TRBJ1-2, and TRBD1 may be the D gene, going by 5 matching bases. CDR3 sequence: CASSPDGPGSGGYTF. The DNA sequence is TGCGCCAGCAGCCCCGACGGACCAGGGTCGGGTGGCTACACCTTC.